Listed below are T cell receptor beta chains from one sample, sequenced in a study of lymphopenia after photon versus proton radiotherapy. Generated by immunoSEQ multiplex PCR, the TCRdb table keeps only in-frame clones and is missing some. In the table there are roughly 30,000 clones, around 94% of which are singletons. Sequencing used peripheral blood, obtained from a patient treated with photon-based radiotherapy. The receptors were sampled from a woman between 50 and 59 years old with cholangiocarcinoma. Each CDR3 is given with its conserved first and last residue. Fields, in order: J gene, clone size, D gene, V gene, CDR3 DNA, CDR3 protein. A D gene is named only where the DNA matches it firmly. Clone size is shown for a subset of rows, as once, few, many or a class of expanded clone.

TRBJ2-2 once - TRBV18 TGTGCCAGCTCACCACCTAACGGGGGGAACACCGGGGAGCTGTTTTTT CASSPPNGGNTGELFF
TRBJ2-5 - - TRBV5-4 TGTGCCAGCAGCACCGACAGCTTCTCCCGTGTGACCCAGTACTTC CASSTDSFSRVTQYF
TRBJ1-5 - - TRBV18 TGTGCCAGCTCGCTAGAGGTTGGAGGTATCAATCAGCCCCAGCATTTT CASSLEVGGINQPQHF
TRBJ2-2 - - TRBV2 TGTGCCAGCAGCGAACAGGGAAACACCGGGGAGCTGTTTTTT CASSEQGNTGELFF
TRBJ1-2 - TRBD1 TRBV20-1 TGCAGTGCCCCAGACAGGGATGGCTACACCTTC CSAPDRDGYTF
TRBJ1-6 few - TRBV2 TGTGCCAGCAGTGGGATCAGCATTAATTCACCCCTCCACTTT CASSGISINSPLHF
TRBJ2-7 - - TRBV30 TGTGCCTGGAGTGAACGCCGTCGGGGCAGTTCAACCTACGAGCAGTACTTC CAWSERRRGSSTYEQYF
TRBJ1-6 - - TRBV15 TGTGCCACCAGCAGAGACGCGGACAGTAAACGGCCCCTCCACTTT CATSRDADSKRPLHF
TRBJ1-3 - - TRBV5-6 TGTGCCAGCAGCCCCACGCCCCCAGGGAGATACTCTGGAAACACCATATATTTT CASSPTPPGRYSGNTIYF
TRBJ1-3 - - TRBV5-1 TGCGCCAGCACGGGGAACTCTGGAAACACCATATATTTT CASTGNSGNTIYF
TRBJ2-3 - TRBD2 TRBV30 TGTGCCTGGAGTGGCATGGTAGCGGGGGATACGCAGTATTTT CAWSGMVAGDTQYF
TRBJ2-2 - TRBD1 TRBV14 TGTGCCAGCAGCGCCCGGACAGGCAACACCGGGGAGCTGTTTTTT CASSARTGNTGELFF
TRBJ2-5 - - TRBV6-5 TGTGCCAGCAGTTTCAGGTCCGGGACACTTCAAGAGACCCAGTACTTC CASSFRSGTLQETQYF
TRBJ1-6 - - TRBV4-3 TGCGCCAGCAGCCAAGCAAGAGCTCTCGGGAGGTCACCCCTCCACTTT CASSQARALGRSPLHF
TRBJ2-2 - - TRBV11-2 TGTGCCAGCAGCTTAAGCATAGCGAACACCGGGGAGCTGTTTTTT CASSLSIANTGELFF
TRBJ2-7 - - TRBV7-2 TGTGCCAGCAGCTTAGATCTCTACGAGCAGTACTTC CASSLDLYEQYF
TRBJ1-4 - TRBD1 TRBV28 TGTGCCAGCAGCGGACCGGGACAGGGGTTTGAAAAACTGTTTTTT CASSGPGQGFEKLFF
TRBJ1-2 once TRBD1 TRBV9 TGTGCCAGCAGCGTAGCAGGGGGCGATGGCTACACCTTC CASSVAGGDGYTF
TRBJ1-1 - - TRBV5-8 TGTGCCAGCAGCGGTTTCGGGGGCCCGGCTCGGACTGAAGCTTTCTTT CASSGFGGPARTEAFF
TRBJ2-3 - TRBD1 TRBV7-2 TGTGCCAGCAGCTTGACAGGGGTGTGGACAGATACGCAGTATTTT CASSLTGVWTDTQYF
TRBJ2-7 - TRBD1 TRBV6-4 TGTGCCAGCAGTGAGACAGGGGCTACTAGAAATAGAGGCTACGAGCAGTACTTC CASSETGATRNRGYEQYF
TRBJ1-2 - TRBD1 TRBV5-1 TGCGCCAGCAGCTCTCAGGTCCCGGGACAGGATTCGAACTATGGCTACACCTTC CASSSQVPGQDSNYGYTF
TRBJ2-7 - TRBD2 TRBV7-6 TGTGCCAGCAGCGAAAGGGAGCGGGGCTCCTACGAGCAGTACTTC CASSERERGSYEQYF
TRBJ2-5 - TRBD2 TRBV6-5 TGTGCCAGCAGTTACAGGGCTAGCGGGGTAGCAGAGACCCAGTACTTC CASSYRASGVAETQYF
TRBJ2-7 once - TRBV10-2 TGCGCCAGTGGGGGAGGCGGCTACGAGCAGTACTTC CASGGGGYEQYF
TRBJ1-1 - - TRBV9 TGTGCCAGCAGCGTAGATACAGGAAAATACACTGAAGCTTTCTTT CASSVDTGKYTEAFF
TRBJ2-1 - TRBD2 TRBV4-1 TGCGCCAGCAGCCAAGGGCTAGCGGGGGCTTACAATGAGCAGTTCTTC CASSQGLAGAYNEQFF
TRBJ1-2 - TRBD1 TRBV7-8 TGTGCCAGCAGCTTGAGTGGGACAGGGGGGTACTATGGCTACACCTTC CASSLSGTGGYYGYTF